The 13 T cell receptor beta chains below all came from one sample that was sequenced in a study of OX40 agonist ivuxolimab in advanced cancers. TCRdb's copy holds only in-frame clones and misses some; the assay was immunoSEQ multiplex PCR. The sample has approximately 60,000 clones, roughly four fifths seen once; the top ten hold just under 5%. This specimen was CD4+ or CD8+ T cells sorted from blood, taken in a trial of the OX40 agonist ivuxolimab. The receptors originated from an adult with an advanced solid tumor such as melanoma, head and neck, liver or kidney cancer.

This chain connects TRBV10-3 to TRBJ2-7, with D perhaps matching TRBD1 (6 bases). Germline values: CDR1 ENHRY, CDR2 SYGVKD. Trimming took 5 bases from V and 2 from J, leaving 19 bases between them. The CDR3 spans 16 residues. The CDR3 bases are TGTGCCATCAGTTCCCTACAGGGTGGGAGTCCCTACGAGCAGTACTTC. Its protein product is CAISSLQGGSPYEQYF.

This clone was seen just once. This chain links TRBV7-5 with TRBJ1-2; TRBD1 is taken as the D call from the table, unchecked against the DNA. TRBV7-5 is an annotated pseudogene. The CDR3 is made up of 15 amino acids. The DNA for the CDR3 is TGTGTCAGAAGCTTAGTCAGGGTGGGTCCCTATGGCTACACCTTC. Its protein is CVRSLVRVGPYGYTF.

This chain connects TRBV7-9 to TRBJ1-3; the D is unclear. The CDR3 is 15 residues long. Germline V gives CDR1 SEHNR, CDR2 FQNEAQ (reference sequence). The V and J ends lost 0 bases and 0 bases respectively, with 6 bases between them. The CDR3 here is CASSLAGNSGNTIYF. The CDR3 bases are TGTGCCAGCAGCTTAGCGGGGAACTCTGGAAACACCATATATTTT.

For the CDR3, the DNA is TGTGCCAGTAGTATACCGGGTTTGTCGGATCAGCCCCAGCATTTT. Translating it yields CASSIPGLSDQPQHF. J is TRBJ1-5 and V is TRBV19; D uncertain. The germline CDR1 and CDR2 sequences are LNHDA and SQIVND (reference sequence). V lost 2 bases, J lost 5 bases, and 13 bases lay in between. This CDR3 comprises 15 residues.

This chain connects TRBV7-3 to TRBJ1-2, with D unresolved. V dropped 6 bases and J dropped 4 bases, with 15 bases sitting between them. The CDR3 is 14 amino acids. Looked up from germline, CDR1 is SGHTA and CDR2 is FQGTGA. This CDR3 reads CASSPIGSGYGYTF. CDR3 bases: TGTGCCAGCAGTCCAATCGGTAGCGGCTATGGCTACACCTTC.

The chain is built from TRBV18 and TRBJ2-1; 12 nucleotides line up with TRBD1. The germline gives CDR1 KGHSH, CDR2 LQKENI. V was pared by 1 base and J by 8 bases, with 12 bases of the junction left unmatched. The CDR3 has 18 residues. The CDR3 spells CASSPRPRDRGRRDEQFF. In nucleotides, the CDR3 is TGTGCCAGCTCACCACGACCTAGGGACAGGGGGCGCCGTGATGAGCAGTTCTTC.

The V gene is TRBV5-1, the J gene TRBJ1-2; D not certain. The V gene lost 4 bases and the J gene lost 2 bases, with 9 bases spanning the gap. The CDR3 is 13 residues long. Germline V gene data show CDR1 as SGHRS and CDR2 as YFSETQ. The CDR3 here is CASSATANYGYTF. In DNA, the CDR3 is TGCGCCAGCAGCGCCACAGCAAACTATGGCTACACCTTC. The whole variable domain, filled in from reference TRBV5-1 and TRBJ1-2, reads KAGVTQTPRYLIKTRGQQVTLSCSPISGHRSVSWYQQTPGQGLQFLFEYFSETQRNKGNFPGRFSGRQFSNSRSEMNVSTLELGDSALYLCASSATANYGYTFGSGTRLTVV.

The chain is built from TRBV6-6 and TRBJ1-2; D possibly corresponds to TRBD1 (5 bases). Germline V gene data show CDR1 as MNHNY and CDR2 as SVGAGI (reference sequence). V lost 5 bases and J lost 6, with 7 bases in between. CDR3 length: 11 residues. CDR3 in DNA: TGTGCCAGCAGTGCGGGGGATGGCTACACCTTC. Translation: CASSAGDGYTF.

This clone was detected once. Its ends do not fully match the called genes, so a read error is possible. The CDR3 is CASSQGLGQGNQPQHF. CDR3 in DNA: TGCGCCAGCAGCCAAGGTTTAGGACAAGGAAATCAGCCCCAGCATTTT. The rearrangement joins TRBV11-1 to TRBJ1-5, with D perhaps TRBD1 (5 bases). The CDR3 runs to 16 residues. Germline V gene lookup returns CDR1 SGHAT and CDR2 FQDESV (reference sequence).

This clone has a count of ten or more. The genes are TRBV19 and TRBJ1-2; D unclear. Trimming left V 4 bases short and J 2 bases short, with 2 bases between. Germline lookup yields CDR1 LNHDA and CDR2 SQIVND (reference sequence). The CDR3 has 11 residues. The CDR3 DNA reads TGTGCCAGTAGTAAGAACTATGGCTACACCTTC. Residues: CASSKNYGYTF. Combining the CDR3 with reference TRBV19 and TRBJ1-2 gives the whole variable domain DGGITQSPKYLFRKEGQNVTLSCEQNLNHDAMYWYRQDPGQGLRLIYYSQIVNDFQKGDIAEGYSVSREKKESFPLTVTSAQKNPTAFYLCASSKNYGYTFGSGTRLTVV.

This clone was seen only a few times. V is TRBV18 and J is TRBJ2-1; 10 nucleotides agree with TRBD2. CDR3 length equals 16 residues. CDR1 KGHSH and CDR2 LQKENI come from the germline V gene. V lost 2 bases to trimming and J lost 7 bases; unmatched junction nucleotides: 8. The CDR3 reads CASSPTSGGAVNEQFF. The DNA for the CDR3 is TGTGCCAGCTCACCAACAAGCGGGGGGGCCGTTAATGAGCAGTTCTTC. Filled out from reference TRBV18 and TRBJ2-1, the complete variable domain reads NAGVMQNPRHLVRRRGQEARLRCSPMKGHSHVYWYRQLPEEGLKFMVYLQKENIIDESGMPKERFSAEFPKEGPSILRIQQVVRGDSAAYFCASSPTSGGAVNEQFFGPGTRLTVL.

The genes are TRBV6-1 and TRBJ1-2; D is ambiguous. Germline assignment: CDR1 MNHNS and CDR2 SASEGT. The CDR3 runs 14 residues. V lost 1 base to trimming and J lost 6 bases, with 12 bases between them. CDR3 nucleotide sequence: TGTGCCAGCAGTGAAGATAGAGGGTCTAATGGCTACACCTTC. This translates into CASSEDRGSNGYTF.

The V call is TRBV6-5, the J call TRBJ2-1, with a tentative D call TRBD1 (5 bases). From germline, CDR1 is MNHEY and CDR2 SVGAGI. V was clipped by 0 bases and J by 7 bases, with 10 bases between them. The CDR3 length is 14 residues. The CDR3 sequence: CASSYSAGKNEQFF. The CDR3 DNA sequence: TGTGCCAGCAGTTACTCTGCAGGGAAGAATGAGCAGTTCTTC.